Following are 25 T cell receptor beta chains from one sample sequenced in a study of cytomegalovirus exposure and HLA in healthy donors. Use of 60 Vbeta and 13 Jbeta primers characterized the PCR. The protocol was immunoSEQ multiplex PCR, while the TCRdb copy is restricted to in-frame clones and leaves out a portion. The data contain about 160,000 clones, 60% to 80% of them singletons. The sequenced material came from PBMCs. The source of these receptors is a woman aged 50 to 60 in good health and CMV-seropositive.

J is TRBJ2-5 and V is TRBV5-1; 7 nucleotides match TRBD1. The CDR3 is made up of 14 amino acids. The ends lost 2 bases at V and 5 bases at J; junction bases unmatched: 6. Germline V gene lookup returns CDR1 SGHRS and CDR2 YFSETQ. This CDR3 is CASSFRQGGETQYF. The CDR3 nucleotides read TGCGCCAGCAGCTTTCGACAGGGCGGGGAGACCCAGTACTTC.

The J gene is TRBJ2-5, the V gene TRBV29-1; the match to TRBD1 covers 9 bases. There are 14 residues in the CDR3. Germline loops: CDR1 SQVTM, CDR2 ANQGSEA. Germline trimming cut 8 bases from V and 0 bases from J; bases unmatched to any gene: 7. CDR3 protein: CSSPGQGDQETQYF. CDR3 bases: TGCAGCTCCCCGGGACAGGGAGACCAAGAGACCCAGTACTTC.

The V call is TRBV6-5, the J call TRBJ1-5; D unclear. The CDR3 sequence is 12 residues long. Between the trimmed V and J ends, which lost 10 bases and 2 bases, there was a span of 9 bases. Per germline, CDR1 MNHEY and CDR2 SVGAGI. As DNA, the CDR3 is TGTGCCACCGGGTGGGGCAATCAGCCCCAGCATTTT. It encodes CATGWGNQPQHF.

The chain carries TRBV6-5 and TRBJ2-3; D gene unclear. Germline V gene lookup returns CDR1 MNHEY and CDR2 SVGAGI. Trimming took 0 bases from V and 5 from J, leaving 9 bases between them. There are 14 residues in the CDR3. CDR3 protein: CASSYSGLKDTQYF. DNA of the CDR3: TGTGCCAGCAGTTACTCGGGCCTAAAAGATACGCAGTATTTT.

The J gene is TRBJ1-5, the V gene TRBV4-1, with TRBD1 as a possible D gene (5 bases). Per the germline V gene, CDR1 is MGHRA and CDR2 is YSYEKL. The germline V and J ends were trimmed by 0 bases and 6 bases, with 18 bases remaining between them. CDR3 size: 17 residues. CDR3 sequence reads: CASSQDQGRGTVQPQHF. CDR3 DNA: TGCGCCAGCAGCCAAGACCAGGGAAGGGGAACGGTTCAGCCCCAGCATTTT.

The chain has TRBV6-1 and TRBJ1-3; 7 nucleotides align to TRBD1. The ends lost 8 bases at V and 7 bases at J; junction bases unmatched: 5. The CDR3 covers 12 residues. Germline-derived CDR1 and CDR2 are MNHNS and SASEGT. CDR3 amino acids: CASQGQRNTIYF. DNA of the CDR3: TGTGCCAGCCAGGGACAGAGGAACACCATATATTTT.

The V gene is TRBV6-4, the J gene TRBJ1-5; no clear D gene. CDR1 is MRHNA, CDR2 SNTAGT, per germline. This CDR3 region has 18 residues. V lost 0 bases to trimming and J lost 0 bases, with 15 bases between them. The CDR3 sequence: CASSDSETSGYSNQPQHF. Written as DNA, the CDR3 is TGTGCCAGCAGTGACTCGGAAACCAGCGGCTATAGCAATCAGCCCCAGCATTTT.

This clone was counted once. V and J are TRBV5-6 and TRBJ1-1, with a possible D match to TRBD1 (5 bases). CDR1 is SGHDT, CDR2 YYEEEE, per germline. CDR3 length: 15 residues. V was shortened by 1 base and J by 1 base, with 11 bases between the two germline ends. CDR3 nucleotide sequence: TGTGCCAGCAGCTTGATGGGGGGAGGGAACACTGAAGCTTTCTTT. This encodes CASSLMGGGNTEAFF.

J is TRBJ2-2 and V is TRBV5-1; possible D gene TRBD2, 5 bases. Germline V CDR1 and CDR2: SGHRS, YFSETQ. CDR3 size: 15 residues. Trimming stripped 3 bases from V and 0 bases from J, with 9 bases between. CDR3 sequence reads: CASSSSGANTGELFF. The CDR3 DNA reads TGCGCCAGCAGCTCCAGCGGAGCGAACACCGGGGAGCTGTTTTTT.

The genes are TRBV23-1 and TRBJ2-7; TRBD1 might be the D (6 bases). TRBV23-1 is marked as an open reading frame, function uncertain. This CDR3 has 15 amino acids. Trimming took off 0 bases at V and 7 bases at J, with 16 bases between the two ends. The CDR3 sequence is CASSQSWRQGWEQYF. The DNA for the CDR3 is TGCGCCAGCAGTCAATCGTGGCGGCAGGGGTGGGAGCAGTACTTC.

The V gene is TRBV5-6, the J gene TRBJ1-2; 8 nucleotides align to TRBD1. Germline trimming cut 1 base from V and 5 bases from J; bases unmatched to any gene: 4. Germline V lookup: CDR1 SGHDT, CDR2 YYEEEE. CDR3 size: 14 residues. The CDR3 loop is CASSLSGTGYGYTF. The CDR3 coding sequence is TGTGCCAGCAGCTTGTCCGGGACAGGTTATGGCTACACCTTC.

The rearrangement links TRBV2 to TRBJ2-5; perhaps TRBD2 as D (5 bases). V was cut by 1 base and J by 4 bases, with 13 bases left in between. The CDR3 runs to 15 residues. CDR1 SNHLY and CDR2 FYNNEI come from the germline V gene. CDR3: CASSEDPPGRETQYF. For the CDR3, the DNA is TGTGCCAGCAGTGAAGACCCCCCGGGGAGAGAGACCCAGTACTTC.

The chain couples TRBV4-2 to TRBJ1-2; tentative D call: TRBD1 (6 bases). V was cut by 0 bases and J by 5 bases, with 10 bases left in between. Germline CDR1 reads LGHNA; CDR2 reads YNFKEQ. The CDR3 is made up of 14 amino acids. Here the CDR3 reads CASSQEETGYGYTF. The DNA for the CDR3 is TGTGCCAGCAGCCAAGAGGAGACAGGATATGGCTACACCTTC.

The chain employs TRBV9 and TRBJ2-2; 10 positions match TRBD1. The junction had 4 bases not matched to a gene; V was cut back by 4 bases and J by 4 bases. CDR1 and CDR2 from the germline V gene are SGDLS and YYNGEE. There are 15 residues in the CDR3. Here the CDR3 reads CASSNRQGATGELFF. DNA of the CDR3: TGTGCCAGCAGCAACCGACAGGGGGCCACCGGGGAGCTGTTTTTT.

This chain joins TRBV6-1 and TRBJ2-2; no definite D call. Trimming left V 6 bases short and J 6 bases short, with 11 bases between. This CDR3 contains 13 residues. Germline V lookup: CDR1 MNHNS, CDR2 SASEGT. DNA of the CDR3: TGTGCCAGCAGCAGTGGCCCCCCCGGGGAGCTGTTTTTT. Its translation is CASSSGPPGELFF.

The CDR3 here is CASSLVGTANYGYTF. DNA of the CDR3: TGTGCCAGCAGCTTGGTGGGCACAGCTAACTATGGCTACACCTTC. The V gene is TRBV5-6, the J gene TRBJ1-2; D gene ambiguous. In germline, CDR1 is SGHDT, CDR2 YYEEEE. This CDR3 region has 15 residues. V was trimmed by 0 bases and J by 0 bases, leaving 9 bases between them. The entire variable domain, with the rest obtained from reference TRBV5-6 and TRBJ1-2, is as follows: DAGVTQSPTHLIKTRGQQVTLRCSPKSGHDTVSWYQQALGQGPQFIFQYYEEEERQRGNFPDRFSGHQFPNYSSELNVNALLLGDSALYLCASSLVGTANYGYTFGSGTRLTVV.

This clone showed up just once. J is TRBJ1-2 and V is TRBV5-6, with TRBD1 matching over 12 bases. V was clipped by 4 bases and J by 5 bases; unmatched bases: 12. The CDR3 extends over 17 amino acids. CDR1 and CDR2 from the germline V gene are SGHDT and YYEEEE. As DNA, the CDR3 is TGTGCCAGCAGCCAGGGGGGACAGGGGGCAGTAAGATATGGCTACACCTTC. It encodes CASSQGGQGAVRYGYTF. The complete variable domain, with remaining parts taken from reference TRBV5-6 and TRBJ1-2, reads DAGVTQSPTHLIKTRGQQVTLRCSPKSGHDTVSWYQQALGQGPQFIFQYYEEEERQRGNFPDRFSGHQFPNYSSELNVNALLLGDSALYLCASSQGGQGAVRYGYTFGSGTRLTVV.

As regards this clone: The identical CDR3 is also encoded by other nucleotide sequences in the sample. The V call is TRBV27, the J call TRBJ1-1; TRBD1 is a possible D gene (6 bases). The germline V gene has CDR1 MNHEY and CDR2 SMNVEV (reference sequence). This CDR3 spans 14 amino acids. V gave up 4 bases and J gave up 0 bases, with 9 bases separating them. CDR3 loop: CASSWGQMNTEAFF. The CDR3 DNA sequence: TGTGCCAGCAGTTGGGGACAAATGAACACTGAAGCTTTCTTT.

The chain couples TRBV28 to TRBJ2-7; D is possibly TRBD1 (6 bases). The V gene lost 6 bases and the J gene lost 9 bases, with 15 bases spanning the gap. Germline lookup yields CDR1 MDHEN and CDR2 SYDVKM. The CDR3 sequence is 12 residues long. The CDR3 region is CASRADRSGQYF. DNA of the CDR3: TGTGCCAGCAGAGCGGACAGATCCGGGCAGTACTTC. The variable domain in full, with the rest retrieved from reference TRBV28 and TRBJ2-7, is DVKVTQSSRYLVKRTGEKVFLECVQDMDHENMFWYRQDPGLGLRLIYFSYDVKMKEKGDIPEGYSVSREKKERFSLILESASTNQTSMYLCASRADRSGQYFGPGTRLTVT.

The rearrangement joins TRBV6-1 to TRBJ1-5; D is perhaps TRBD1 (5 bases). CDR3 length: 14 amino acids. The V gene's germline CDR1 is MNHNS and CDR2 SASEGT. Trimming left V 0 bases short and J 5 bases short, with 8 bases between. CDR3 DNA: TGTGCCAGCAGTGAAGCGGCGGGGGATCAGCCCCAGCATTTT. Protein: CASSEAAGDQPQHF.

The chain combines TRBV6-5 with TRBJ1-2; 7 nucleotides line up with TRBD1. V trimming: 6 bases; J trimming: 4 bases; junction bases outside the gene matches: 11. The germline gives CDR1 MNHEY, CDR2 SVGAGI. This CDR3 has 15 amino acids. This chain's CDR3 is CASSRTSQGPYGYTF. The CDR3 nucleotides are TGTGCCAGCAGCCGGACGTCACAGGGGCCCTATGGCTACACCTTC.

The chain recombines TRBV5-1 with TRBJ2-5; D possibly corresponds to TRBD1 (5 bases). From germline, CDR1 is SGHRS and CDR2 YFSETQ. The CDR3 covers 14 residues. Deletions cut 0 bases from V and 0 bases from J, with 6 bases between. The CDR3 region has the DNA TGCGCCAGCAGCTTGGAGGGGTACCAAGAGACCCAGTACTTC. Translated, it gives CASSLEGYQETQYF. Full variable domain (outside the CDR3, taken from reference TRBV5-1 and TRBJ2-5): KAGVTQTPRYLIKTRGQQVTLSCSPISGHRSVSWYQQTPGQGLQFLFEYFSETQRNKGNFPGRFSGRQFSNSRSEMNVSTLELGDSALYLCASSLEGYQETQYFGPGTRLLVL.

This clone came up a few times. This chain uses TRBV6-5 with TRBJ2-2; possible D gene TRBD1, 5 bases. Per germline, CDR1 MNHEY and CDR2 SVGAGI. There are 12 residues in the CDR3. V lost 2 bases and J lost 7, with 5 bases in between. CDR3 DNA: TGTGCCAGCAGTTACGACAGCGGGGAGCTGTTTTTT. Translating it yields CASSYDSGELFF.

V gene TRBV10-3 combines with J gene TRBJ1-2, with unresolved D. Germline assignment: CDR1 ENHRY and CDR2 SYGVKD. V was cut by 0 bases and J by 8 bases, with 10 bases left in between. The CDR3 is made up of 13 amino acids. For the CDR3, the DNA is TGTGCCATCAGTGAGTCGACGGGGAGCGGCTACACCTTC. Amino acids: CAISESTGSGYTF.

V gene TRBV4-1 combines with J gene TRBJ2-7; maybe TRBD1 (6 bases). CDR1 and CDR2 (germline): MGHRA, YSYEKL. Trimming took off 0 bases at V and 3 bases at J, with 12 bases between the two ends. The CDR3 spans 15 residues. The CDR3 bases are TGCGCCAGCAGCCAAGAAGTCAGGGGAAACTACGAGCAGTACTTC. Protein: CASSQEVRGNYEQYF.